Below are 13 T cell receptor beta chains sequenced from a single sample in a study of OX40 agonist ivuxolimab in advanced cancers. Profiled with immunoSEQ multiplex PCR; TCRdb holds only in-frame clones, not every one. The sample includes about 70,000 clones, about 82% of them seen just once. The sample was CD4+ or CD8+ T cells sorted from blood, taken in a trial of the OX40 agonist ivuxolimab. These receptors all come from an adult with an advanced solid tumor such as melanoma, head and neck, liver or kidney cancer.

The rearrangement links TRBV5-1 to TRBJ1-2; D unresolved. The CDR3 consists of 13 residues. Germline loops: CDR1 SGHRS, CDR2 YFSETQ. Trimming removed 7 bases from V and 3 bases from J, with 13 bases in between. The CDR3 nucleotides are TGCGCCAGCTCCCCGGGGAGGGACTATGGCTACACCTTC. The encoded protein is CASSPGRDYGYTF.

V usage is TRBV11-2 and J usage is TRBJ1-1; 9 nucleotides align to TRBD1. CDR1 is SGHAT, CDR2 FQNNGV, per germline. V was pared by 5 bases and J by 1 base, with 8 bases of the junction left unmatched. This CDR3 region has 16 residues. The CDR3 spells CASSVTGGFTNTEAFF. As DNA, the CDR3 is TGTGCCAGCAGCGTTACAGGGGGCTTTACGAACACTGAAGCTTTCTTT.

This clone has only a few counts. The chain employs TRBV25-1 and TRBJ2-1, with 10 bases matching TRBD2. The CDR3 contains 14 residues. J was trimmed by 7 bases and V by 2 bases; bases with no gene match: 2. Looked up from germline, CDR1 is MGHDK and CDR2 is SYGVNS. CDR3 in amino acids: CASSEELAGNEQFF. For the CDR3, the DNA is TGTGCCAGCAGTGAAGAACTAGCGGGGAATGAGCAGTTCTTC.

The genes are TRBV30 and TRBJ1-2; D ambiguous. From germline, CDR1 is GTSNPN and CDR2 SVGIG (reference sequence). Deletions cut 1 base from V and 3 bases from J, with 9 bases between. This CDR3 spans 13 amino acids. The CDR3 nucleotides are TGTGCCTGGAGTGCGGGGAGGGACTATGGCTACACCTTC. Its translation: CAWSAGRDYGYTF.

The chain uses TRBV19 and TRBJ2-6; tentatively, D is TRBD2 (5 bases). This CDR3 is built from 15 residues. The V and J ends lost 6 bases and 3 bases respectively, with 12 bases between them. Germline values: CDR1 LNHDA, CDR2 SQIVND (reference sequence). The CDR3 loop reads CASRPPGFGANVLTF. CDR3 in DNA: TGTGCCAGTAGGCCGCCGGGGTTTGGGGCCAACGTCCTGACTTTC.

This rearrangement joins TRBV7-9 to TRBJ2-3; D is ambiguous. CDR3 length: 15 amino acids. V gave up 3 bases and J gave up 2 bases, with 12 bases separating them. Germline values: CDR1 SEHNR, CDR2 FQNEAQ (reference sequence). Here the CDR3 DNA reads TGTGCCAGCAGCTTCGAGACGGAATTCACAGATACGCAGTATTTT. Its protein is CASSFETEFTDTQYF.

The chain recombines TRBV7-6 with TRBJ1-4; 10 bases line up with TRBD1. V trimming: 5 bases; J trimming: 5 bases; junction bases outside the gene matches: 5. The V gene's germline CDR1 is SGHVS and CDR2 FNYEAQ. CDR3 length: 15 amino acids. DNA for the CDR3: TGTGCCAGCAGCAAGGGACAGGGGAAGAATGAAAAACTGTTTTTT. Translated, it gives CASSKGQGKNEKLFF.

This clone was counted a single time. The gene calls are TRBV28 and TRBJ2-7; no clear D gene. Germline lookup yields CDR1 MDHEN and CDR2 SYDVKM. The CDR3 runs 16 residues. Trimming took 3 bases from V and 0 from J, leaving 15 bases between them. CDR3 loop: CASSFQHWGSSYEQYF. In nucleotides, the CDR3 is TGTGCCAGCAGTTTTCAGCATTGGGGTAGCTCCTACGAGCAGTACTTC.

This clone has only a few counts. The gene calls are TRBV28 and TRBJ2-7; TRBD1 matches 7 bases. Trimming at V came to 4 bases and at J to 6 bases, leaving 6 bases not matched to a gene. The CDR3 length is 13 residues. Germline V CDR1 and CDR2: MDHEN, SYDVKM. CDR3 residues: CASSWDSLREQYF. The CDR3 DNA sequence: TGTGCCAGCAGTTGGGACAGTCTTCGCGAGCAGTACTTC.

The gene calls are TRBV20-1 and TRBJ1-1; TRBD1 matches at 8 bases. The CDR3 loop spans 11 amino acids. Trimming cost V 4 bases and J 6 bases; bases outside gene matches: 1. CDR1 and CDR2 from the germline V gene are DFQATT and SNEGSKA (reference sequence). The DNA for the CDR3 is TGCAGTGCTACGACAGGGGCTGAAGCTTTCTTT. It specifies CSATTGAEAFF.

The chain links TRBV28 to TRBJ1-2; D not resolved. Looked up from germline, CDR1 is MDHEN and CDR2 is SYDVKM. CDR3 length: 11 amino acids. Trimming shortened V by 5 bases and J by 4 bases, and 5 bases separated the two germline ends. In DNA, the CDR3 is TGTGCCAGCAGTCTACTCTATGGCTACACCTTC. Residues: CASSLLYGYTF.

The genes are TRBV25-1 and TRBJ1-6; D is unresolved. The CDR3 consists of 14 residues. With 3 bases removed from V and 2 bases from J, the gap between germline ends came to 5 bases. Germline V gene sequence: CDR1 MGHDK, CDR2 SYGVNS. The CDR3 protein is CASSDYPYNSPLHF. For the CDR3, the DNA is TGTGCCAGCAGTGATTACCCCTATAATTCACCCCTCCACTTT.

The CDR3 nucleotides are TGTGCCAGCAGCTTACTAGGACAGGGGACGGGGAATGAGCAGTTCTTC. This sequence encodes CASSLLGQGTGNEQFF. The chain joins TRBV11-2 to TRBJ2-1; TRBD1 matches at 9 bases. The CDR3 runs to 16 residues. Looked up from germline, CDR1 is SGHAT and CDR2 is FQNNGV. Trimming at V came to 2 bases and at J to 7 bases, leaving 9 bases not matched to a gene.